This T cell receptor beta chain appears in the sequencing data of a study of T cell changes during pregnancy in multiple sclerosis. Germline loops: CDR1 SQVTM, CDR2 ANQGSEA. After removal of 4 bases from V and 5 bases from J, the junction contained 7 bases not matched to a gene. CDR3 size: 14 residues. TCRdb keeps only in-frame clones here, not all; method: immunoSEQ multiplex PCR. The sample records around 26,000 clones, about nine tenths being singletons. The genes are TRBV29-1 and TRBJ1-5, with 8 bases matching TRBD1. This specimen was CD4+ T cells from peripheral blood mononuclear cells, taken in the first trimester of pregnancy. The sequence was obtained from a female donor in good health, enrolled as a control in a pregnancy study. The CDR3 coding sequence is TGCAGCGTTGTGGGGCAGGGGGCTGATCAGCCCCAGCATTTT. Protein: CSVVGQGADQPQHF.